These 30 T cell receptor beta chains were sequenced from one sample in a study of blood T cell repertoires in COVID-19. Clones were read by immunoSEQ multiplex PCR, and TCRdb kept only the in-frame ones, dropping some. This table holds 180,000 or so clones, approximately 80% found once. Sequencing was performed on PBMCs or T cells enriched from blood (not recorded which). The source of these receptors is a man aged 45-65 years who had recovered from COVID-19.

This chain joins TRBV4-2 and TRBJ1-2; 9 bases agree with TRBD1. This CDR3 is 17 amino acids long. V trimming: 5 bases; J trimming: 5 bases; junction bases outside the gene matches: 15. Per germline, CDR1 LGHNA and CDR2 YNFKEQ. This chain's CDR3 is CASSSGTGILNPYGYTF. The CDR3 region has the DNA TGTGCCAGCAGCTCCGGGACAGGGATTCTGAACCCATATGGCTACACCTTC.

The chain employs TRBV9 and TRBJ2-3; 8 nucleotides match TRBD1. Germline CDR1 is SGDLS and CDR2 is YYNGEE. This CDR3 contains 14 residues. V shed 6 bases and J 2 bases; nucleotides not matched to a gene: 5. CDR3 DNA: TGTGCCAGCACCATGGGACAGGCCACAGATACGCAGTATTTT. This gives the protein CASTMGQATDTQYF.

The J gene is TRBJ2-1, the V gene TRBV9; 16 nucleotides agree with TRBD2. Germline V CDR1 and CDR2: SGDLS, YYNGEE. This CDR3 region has 16 residues. With 4 bases clipped from V and 8 bases from J, the junction kept 6 bases outside the gene matches. CDR3 DNA sequence: TGTGCCAGCAGCTTGACCGGGACTAGCGGGAGGGATGAGCAGTTCTTC. Its translation: CASSLTGTSGRDEQFF.

The chain has TRBV6-6 and TRBJ1-5; TRBD1 matches at 7 bases. Germline V CDR1 and CDR2: MNHNY, SVGAGI (reference sequence). CDR3 length equals 18 residues. With 6 bases clipped from V and 0 bases from J, the junction kept 14 bases outside the gene matches. CDR3 loop: CASRRQGGTLYSNQPQHF. CDR3 coding DNA: TGTGCCAGCAGACGACAGGGCGGAACCCTATATAGCAATCAGCCCCAGCATTTT.

The chain employs TRBV15 and TRBJ1-3; 8 positions match TRBD1. The CDR3 sequence is 15 residues long. Germline V gives CDR1 LNHNV, CDR2 YYDKDF (reference sequence). V lost 5 bases to trimming and J lost 4 bases; unmatched junction nucleotides: 7. The CDR3 sequence: CATSPGGTGGNTIYF. CDR3 in DNA: TGTGCCACCAGCCCAGGGGGCACGGGGGGAAACACCATATATTTT.

The rearrangement joins TRBV5-5 to TRBJ2-7; 7 bases align to TRBD2. The CDR3 extends over 17 amino acids. Germline V gene data show CDR1 as SGHKS and CDR2 as YYEKEE (reference sequence). V lost 0 bases, J lost 2 bases, and 11 bases stayed unmatched. The chain's CDR3 is CASSLVPSGTPPYEQYF. CDR3 nucleotides: TGTGCCAGCAGCTTGGTGCCTAGCGGTACCCCTCCCTACGAGCAGTACTTC.

V usage is TRBV2 and J usage is TRBJ1-5; 11 bases line up with TRBD1. Trimming took 8 bases from V and 2 from J; bases not matched to a gene: 11. This CDR3 comprises 17 residues. Germline V CDR1 and CDR2: SNHLY, FYNNEI. CDR3 sequence: CASRTRTGGEGNQPQHF. The CDR3 DNA is TGTGCCAGCCGGACCAGGACAGGGGGCGAGGGCAATCAGCCCCAGCATTTT. Supplemented by reference TRBV2 and TRBJ1-5, the full variable domain reads EPEVTQTPSHQVTQMGQEVILRCVPISNHLYFYWYRQILGQKVEFLVSFYNNEISEKSEIFDDQFSVERPDGSNFTLKIRSTKLEDSAMYFCASRTRTGGEGNQPQHFGDGTRLSIL.

The rearrangement links TRBV15 to TRBJ1-2; TRBD1 matches at 8 bases. The CDR3 contains 14 residues. J was trimmed by 6 bases and V by 1 base; bases with no gene match: 4. The germline gives CDR1 LNHNV, CDR2 YYDKDF (reference sequence). Written as DNA, the CDR3 is TGTGCCACCAGCAGAGCAGACAGGGGACATGGCTACACCTTC. Amino acid sequence: CATSRADRGHGYTF.

This chain connects TRBV2 to TRBJ2-3; TRBD2 aligns across 7 bases. The CDR3 has 15 residues. Germline CDR1 reads SNHLY; CDR2 reads FYNNEI. Trimming took 7 bases from V and 2 from J; bases not matched to a gene: 9. CDR3 bases: TGTGCCAGCAATGTCGCTAGCGGCTACACAGATACGCAGTATTTT. This translates into CASNVASGYTDTQYF. The variable domain in full, completed from reference TRBV2 and TRBJ2-3, reads EPEVTQTPSHQVTQMGQEVILRCVPISNHLYFYWYRQILGQKVEFLVSFYNNEISEKSEIFDDQFSVERPDGSNFTLKIRSTKLEDSAMYFCASNVASGYTDTQYFGPGTRLTVL.

The chain carries TRBV19 and TRBJ2-3; the match to TRBD2 covers 7 bases. Per germline, CDR1 LNHDA and CDR2 SQIVND (reference sequence). J gave up 4 bases and V 4 bases, and 5 bases lay outside the gene matches. The CDR3 runs 14 residues. CDR3 in DNA: TGTGCCAGTAGTAGGCCTAGCGGTGCAGATACGCAGTATTTT. This translates into CASSRPSGADTQYF.

V usage is TRBV28 and J usage is TRBJ2-5; 8 positions match TRBD2. The CDR3 has 14 residues. Germline V gives CDR1 MDHEN, CDR2 SYDVKM. V shed 2 bases, J shed 5 bases, and the junction held 4 bases outside the gene matches. CDR3 DNA sequence: TGTGCCAGCAGTTTAGTCTCGGGGGGGGAGACCCAGTACTTC. Translation: CASSLVSGGETQYF.

The CDR3 nucleotides read TGCGCCAGCAGCCAAGATCTGCCCCACATGATCCAATTCCATGGCTACACCTTC. Its protein product is CASSQDLPHMIQFHGYTF. V usage is TRBV4-1 and J usage is TRBJ1-2; unclear D gene. Deletions cut 0 bases from V and 6 bases from J, with 23 bases between. Germline CDR1 is MGHRA and CDR2 is YSYEKL. The CDR3 loop spans 18 amino acids.

The chain is built from TRBV5-4 and TRBJ2-3, with a weak D call TRBD1 (6 bases). The length of the CDR3 is 15 residues. The V gene lost 0 bases and the J gene lost 4 bases, with 12 bases spanning the gap. Germline values: CDR1 SGHNT, CDR2 YYREEE (reference sequence). The CDR3: CASSLGPGDADTQYF. The CDR3 nucleotides are TGTGCCAGCAGCTTGGGTCCAGGGGACGCAGATACGCAGTATTTT.

The chain joins TRBV5-5 to TRBJ1-2; weak D call: TRBD1 (5 bases). The CDR3 is made up of 16 amino acids. Germline CDR1 SGHKS, CDR2 YYEKEE (reference sequence). V was cut by 3 bases and J by 0 bases, with 15 bases left in between. The DNA of the CDR3 is TGTGCCAGCAGCTACGACAGAAGGGATACTAACTATGGCTACACCTTC. Translating gives CASSYDRRDTNYGYTF.

The V and J genes are TRBV6-5 and TRBJ1-2, with no clear D. CDR1 and CDR2 (germline): MNHEY, SVGAGI. CDR3 length equals 13 residues. With 6 bases removed from V and 7 bases from J, the gap between germline ends came to 15 bases. This chain's CDR3 is CASRDPGGGGYTF. CDR3 sequence (DNA): TGTGCCAGCAGGGATCCAGGAGGAGGTGGCTACACCTTC.

The V and J genes are TRBV11-3 and TRBJ1-1; D is undetermined. Trimming left V 7 bases short and J 0 bases short, with 21 bases between. CDR3 length: 17 residues. CDR1 and CDR2 (germline): SGHNT, YENEEA. The DNA of the CDR3 is TGTGCCAGCATTTGCTTCGGTAATGCGCGGTTGAACACTGAAGCTTTCTTT. Its protein is CASICFGNARLNTEAFF.

This sequence joins TRBV11-2 and TRBJ2-7; D gene unclear. CDR3 length: 13 amino acids. V was clipped by 1 base and J by 1 base, with 5 bases between them. CDR1 and CDR2 from the germline V gene are SGHAT and FQNNGV. The CDR3 reads CASSLGQSYEQYF. The CDR3 coding sequence is TGTGCCAGCAGCTTAGGACAATCCTACGAGCAGTACTTC.

This rearrangement joins TRBV4-1 to TRBJ2-7; 7 positions agree with TRBD1. The length of the CDR3 is 15 residues. With V trimmed by 3 bases and J by 4 bases, 9 bases remained unmatched. Germline V gives CDR1 MGHRA, CDR2 YSYEKL. CDR3 sequence: CASSQGQTGKYEQYF. CDR3 coding DNA: TGCGCCAGCAGCCAGGGGCAGACAGGGAAATACGAGCAGTACTTC.

The rearrangement joins TRBV2 to TRBJ1-3, with 7 bases aligning to TRBD1. V lost 6 bases and J lost 4; bases outside the gene matches: 6. CDR3 length equals 14 residues. The germline V gene encodes CDR1 SNHLY and CDR2 FYNNEI. The CDR3 DNA follows: TGTGCCAGCAGCCGACAGGGATCCGGAAACACCATATATTTT. It encodes CASSRQGSGNTIYF.

The chain carries TRBV24-1 and TRBJ2-5; the D gene is possibly TRBD1 (6 bases). The CDR3 length is 15 residues. The V and J ends lost 0 bases and 2 bases respectively, with 9 bases between them. Per germline, CDR1 KGHDR and CDR2 SFDVKD. CDR3 in DNA: TGTGCCACCAGTGATTTGACAGGGATGCAAGAGACCCAGTACTTC. It encodes CATSDLTGMQETQYF.

The V gene is TRBV2, the J gene TRBJ2-7, with 7 bases matching TRBD2. Germline-derived CDR1 and CDR2 are SNHLY and FYNNEI. The V gene end was trimmed by 6 bases and the J gene end by 3 bases; junction bases not matched to a gene: 2. The CDR3 has 12 residues. The CDR3 coding sequence is TGTGCCAGCAGACCGGGGGGCTACGAGCAGTACTTC. It encodes CASRPGGYEQYF.

The J gene is TRBJ2-5, the V gene TRBV7-2; 10 nucleotides match TRBD1. V lost 5 bases, J lost 5 bases, and 2 bases stayed unmatched. CDR3 length: 13 residues. The germline V gene has CDR1 SGHTA and CDR2 FQGNSA. The CDR3 coding sequence is TGTGCCAGCAGCGTGACAGGGGGCGAGACCCAGTACTTC. It specifies CASSVTGGETQYF.

V and J are TRBV6-6 and TRBJ2-7; D is perhaps TRBD1 (6 bases). V was cut by 6 bases and J by 6 bases, with 15 bases left in between. Per germline, CDR1 MNHNY and CDR2 SVGAGI (reference sequence). This CDR3 contains 13 residues. DNA of the CDR3: TGTGCCAGCAGCCAGGACAGTTTTCGCGAGCAGTACTTC. This encodes CASSQDSFREQYF.

The chain links TRBV19 to TRBJ1-4; D unresolved. Germline lookup yields CDR1 LNHDA and CDR2 SQIVND (reference sequence). The V end lost 7 bases, the J end lost 3 bases, and 12 bases lay between the germline ends. This CDR3 has 14 residues. The CDR3 reads CASTPGSSNEKLFF. The CDR3 DNA reads TGTGCCAGTACTCCCGGGAGCTCTAATGAAAAACTGTTTTTT.

The genes are TRBV27 and TRBJ2-3, with D possibly matching TRBD2 (5 bases). Trimming took off 5 bases at V and 0 bases at J, with 12 bases between the two ends. This CDR3 comprises 15 residues. The germline gives CDR1 MNHEY, CDR2 SMNVEV (reference sequence). As DNA, the CDR3 is TGTGCCAGCAGTCCCCTGGCGGGTAGCACAGATACGCAGTATTTT. Its protein product is CASSPLAGSTDTQYF.

The V and J genes are TRBV12-3 or TRBV12-4 and TRBJ2-7; no firm D call. The germline V and J ends were trimmed by 3 bases and 9 bases, with 12 bases remaining between them. This CDR3 spans 12 amino acids. Written as DNA, the CDR3 is TGTGCCAGCAGTTTGAGCGCCAAGCCGCAGTACTTC. Encoded protein: CASSLSAKPQYF.

V gene TRBV29-1 combines with J gene TRBJ2-7; D is unclear. This CDR3 has 13 residues. Germline loops: CDR1 SQVTM, CDR2 ANQGSEA. V was cut by 2 bases and J by 0 bases, with 8 bases left in between. In DNA form, the CDR3 reads TGCAGCGTTGAAAGTCCCGGCTCCTACGAGCAGTACTTC. Translating it yields CSVESPGSYEQYF.

This rearrangement joins TRBV7-2 to TRBJ2-1; D perhaps matches TRBD2 (7 bases). V lost 6 bases and J lost 1, with 13 bases in between. Germline V gene sequence: CDR1 SGHTA, CDR2 FQGNSA. This CDR3 comprises 15 residues. CDR3 sequence reads: CASRRGGNSYNEQFF. The CDR3 DNA reads as TGTGCCAGCAGGAGGGGGGGCAATTCCTACAATGAGCAGTTCTTC.

This clone was seen more than once but under ten times. The V gene is TRBV5-1, the J gene TRBJ1-5, with unresolved D. With 7 bases removed from V and 5 bases from J, the gap between germline ends came to 13 bases. Looked up from germline, CDR1 is SGHRS and CDR2 is YFSETQ. The CDR3 loop spans 13 amino acids. The CDR3 bases are TGCGCCAGCTCACCAGGAGGAGATCAGCCCCAGCATTTT. It translates to CASSPGGDQPQHF.

This clone was recorded a few times. The rearrangement joins TRBV12-5 to TRBJ2-1; 8 nucleotides line up with TRBD1. The CDR3 is 13 amino acids. V lost 5 bases to trimming and J lost 8 bases; unmatched junction nucleotides: 5. Germline loops: CDR1 LGHNT, CDR2 FRNRAP. The chain's CDR3 is CASGKDRGYEQFF. The CDR3 region has the DNA TGTGCTAGTGGTAAAGACAGGGGCTATGAGCAGTTCTTC.